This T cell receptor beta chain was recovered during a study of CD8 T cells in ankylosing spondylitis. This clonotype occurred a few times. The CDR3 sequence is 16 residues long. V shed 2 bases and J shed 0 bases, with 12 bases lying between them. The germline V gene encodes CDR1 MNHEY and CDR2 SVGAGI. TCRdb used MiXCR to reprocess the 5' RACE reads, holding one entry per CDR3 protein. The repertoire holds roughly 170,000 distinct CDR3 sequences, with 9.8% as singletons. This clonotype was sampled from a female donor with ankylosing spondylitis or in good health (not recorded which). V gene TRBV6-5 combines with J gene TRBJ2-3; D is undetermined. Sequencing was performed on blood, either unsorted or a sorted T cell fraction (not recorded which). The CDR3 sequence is CASSYGPKHSTDTQYF. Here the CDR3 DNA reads TGTGCCAGCAGTTACGGACCGAAACATAGCACAGATACGCAGTATTTT.